This T cell receptor (beta chain) was profiled in a study of blood T cell repertoires in COVID-19. Background on the study: The United States, Italy and Spain supplied acute and convalescent COVID-19 samples.

Generated by immunoSEQ multiplex PCR, the TCRdb table keeps only in-frame clones and is missing some. The sample includes more than 300,000 clones, roughly 89% seen only once; the top ten take less than 3.5%. This TCR was recovered from a young woman who had recovered from COVID-19. The sample consisted of peripheral blood.

For the CDR3, the DNA is TGTGCCACCAGCAGCCCTCAGGGGACAGCGAGGGAGCTGTTTTTT. Its protein is CATSSPQGTARELFF. This sequence joins TRBV15 and TRBJ2-2, with TRBD1 identical over 7 bases. V gave up 3 bases and J gave up 9 bases; unmatched junction bases: 10. CDR3 size: 15 residues. Looked up from germline, CDR1 is LNHNV and CDR2 is YYDKDF (reference sequence).